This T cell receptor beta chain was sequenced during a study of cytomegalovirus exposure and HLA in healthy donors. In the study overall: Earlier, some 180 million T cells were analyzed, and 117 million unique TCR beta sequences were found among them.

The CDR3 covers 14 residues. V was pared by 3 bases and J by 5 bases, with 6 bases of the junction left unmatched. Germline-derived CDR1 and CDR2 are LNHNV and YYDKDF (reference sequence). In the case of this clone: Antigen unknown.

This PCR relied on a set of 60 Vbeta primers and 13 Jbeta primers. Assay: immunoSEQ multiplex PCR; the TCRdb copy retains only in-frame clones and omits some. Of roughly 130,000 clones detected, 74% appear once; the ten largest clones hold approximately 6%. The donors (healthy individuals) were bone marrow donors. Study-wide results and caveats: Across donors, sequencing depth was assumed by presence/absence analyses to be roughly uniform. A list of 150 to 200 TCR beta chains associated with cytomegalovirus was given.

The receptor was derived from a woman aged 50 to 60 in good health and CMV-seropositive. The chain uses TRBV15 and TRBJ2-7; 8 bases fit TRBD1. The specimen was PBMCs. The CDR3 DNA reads TGTGCCACCAGCAGGGGGGAGACAGGGGACGAGCAGTACTTC. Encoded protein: CATSRGETGDEQYF.